What follows are 13 T cell receptor beta chains derived from one specimen sequenced in a study of cytomegalovirus exposure and HLA in healthy donors. The PCR had 60 Vbeta and 13 Jbeta primers. Some clones are missing from TCRdb's copy, which holds only in-frame ones; the method was immunoSEQ multiplex PCR. The data contain just under 65,000 clones, just under 80% of them singletons. Sequences were obtained from PBMCs. These receptors were taken from a woman in her 30s in good health and CMV-seronegative.

This clone was detected only a few times. The chain joins TRBV7-2 to TRBJ2-7, with D possibly matching TRBD2 (6 bases). CDR3 length equals 14 residues. CDR1 SGHTA and CDR2 FQGNSA come from the germline V gene. V lost 3 bases and J 0 bases, leaving 9 bases between the germline ends. CDR3 protein: CASSLGLASYEQYF. The CDR3 DNA reads TGTGCCAGCAGCTTGGGACTCGCCTCCTACGAGCAGTACTTC.

The CDR3 DNA sequence: TGCAGCGCCTCCCAGGAAACCCCAGGGGCTTTCTTT. Translation gives CSASQETPGAFF. The chain uses TRBV29-1 and TRBJ1-1, with D possibly being TRBD1 (5 bases). Deletions cut 7 bases from V and 11 bases from J, with 20 bases between. The germline gives CDR1 SQVTM, CDR2 ANQGSEA. This CDR3 spans 12 amino acids.

V gene TRBV15 combines with J gene TRBJ1-3; D uncertain. This CDR3 region has 15 residues. Germline values: CDR1 LNHNV, CDR2 YYDKDF (reference sequence). The V end was cut by 5 bases, the J end by 0 bases, with 11 bases between. The CDR3 spells CATSQRYSSGNTIYF. CDR3 nucleotide sequence: TGTGCCACCAGCCAGAGGTATTCCTCTGGAAACACCATATATTTT.

The rearrangement links TRBV4-3 to TRBJ1-2, with D perhaps TRBD1 (5 bases). This CDR3 has 15 residues. CDR1 LGHNA and CDR2 YSLEER come from the germline V gene. Trimming took 0 bases from V and 3 from J, leaving 11 bases between them. CDR3 protein: CASSQDGGVYYGYTF. The CDR3 nucleotides read TGCGCCAGCAGCCAAGACGGGGGGGTTTACTATGGCTACACCTTC.

V usage is TRBV29-1 and J usage is TRBJ1-1; the D gene is possibly TRBD1 (6 bases). V was trimmed by 4 bases and J by 3 bases, leaving 15 bases between them. Germline V lookup: CDR1 SQVTM, CDR2 ANQGSEA. The CDR3 runs to 14 residues. CDR3 DNA: TGCAGCGTTGTTAGGGGGAGAGGGGACACTGAAGCTTTCTTT. As protein: CSVVRGRGDTEAFF. Full variable domain (outside the CDR3, taken from reference TRBV29-1 and TRBJ1-1): SAVISQKPSRDICQRGTSLTIQCQVDSQVTMMFWYRQQPGQSLTLIATANQGSEATYESGFVIDKFPISRPNLTFSTLTVSNMSPEDSSIYLCSVVRGRGDTEAFFGQGTRLTVV.

V and J are TRBV11-2 and TRBJ2-2, with D tentatively TRBD2 (6 bases). The V gene lost 5 bases and the J gene lost 5 bases, with 15 bases spanning the gap. CDR1 and CDR2 from the germline V gene are SGHAT and FQNNGV. There are 15 residues in the CDR3. This CDR3 is CASSADAAGTGELFF. The CDR3 bases are TGTGCCAGCAGCGCCGACGCGGCGGGGACCGGGGAGCTGTTTTTT.

This clone was found a few times. The chain couples TRBV5-6 to TRBJ1-4; TRBD1 is a possible D gene (5 bases). V was clipped by 1 base and J by 2 bases, with 21 bases between them. The CDR3 covers 19 residues. Germline CDR1 and CDR2: SGHDT and YYEEEE. DNA of the CDR3: TGTGCCAGCAGCTTGCTTGCGGGGCGCAGGGCGGGGACTAATGAAAAACTGTTTTTT. Translation gives CASSLLAGRRAGTNEKLFF.

The rearrangement links TRBV11-1 to TRBJ2-3; TRBD2 aligns across 12 bases. This CDR3 has 16 residues. CDR1 is SGHAT and CDR2 is FQDESV in the germline V gene (reference sequence). The J segment lost 6 bases and the V segment lost 3 bases, leaving 7 bases of the junction unmatched. The CDR3 loop is CASSLASGGARDTQYF. DNA for the CDR3: TGTGCCAGCAGCTTGGCTAGCGGGGGGGCCAGGGATACGCAGTATTTT.

The chain is built from TRBV7-2 and TRBJ1-2; no reliable D call. CDR3 size: 13 residues. Trimming removed 2 bases at V and 8 bases at J, with 12 bases between. The germline CDR1 and CDR2 sequences are SGHTA and FQGNSA. The CDR3 nucleotides are TGTGCCAGCAGCTTACGAGGCCAGCAGGGCTACACCTTC. Translating it yields CASSLRGQQGYTF.

The V and J genes are TRBV4-1 and TRBJ2-3, with TRBD2 identical over 11 bases. Trimming took 1 base from V and 2 from J; bases not matched to a gene: 5. The germline CDR1 and CDR2 sequences are MGHRA and YSYEKL. This CDR3 has 17 amino acids. The CDR3 sequence: CASSQGLAGRLTDTQYF. The CDR3 coding sequence is TGCGCCAGCAGCCAAGGACTAGCGGGGCGCCTCACAGATACGCAGTATTTT.

The chain combines TRBV29-1 with TRBJ2-7; TRBD2 aligns across 8 bases. The CDR3 runs 13 residues. The germline CDR1 and CDR2 sequences are SQVTM and ANQGSEA. The V segment lost 5 bases and the J segment 2 bases; nucleotides outside the gene matches: 5. CDR3: CSVPSGRAYEQYF. The DNA for the CDR3 is TGCAGCGTTCCAAGCGGGAGAGCCTACGAGCAGTACTTC.

The chain links TRBV10-1 to TRBJ2-7, with 7 bases matching TRBD1. Losses at the gene ends were 4 bases for V and 7 bases for J; bases not matched to a gene: 7. The CDR3 is made up of 13 amino acids. Looked up from germline, CDR1 is WNHNN and CDR2 is SYGVQD (reference sequence). CDR3 region: CASSGWAGGEQYF. In DNA, the CDR3 is TGCGCCAGCAGTGGTTGGGCAGGGGGTGAGCAGTACTTC.

CDR3 in DNA: TGTGCCATGGACAGGGAAAAAGAGACCCAGTACTTC. Its translation is CAMDREKETQYF. This rearrangement joins TRBV30 to TRBJ2-5, with 8 bases that match TRBD1. This CDR3 has 12 residues. The V segment lost 8 bases and the J segment 3 bases; nucleotides outside the gene matches: 5. The V gene's germline CDR1 is GTSNPN and CDR2 SVGIG (reference sequence).